This is a list of T cell receptor beta chains from one sample in a study of T cell repertoires in cytomegalovirus infection. For these receptors, no antigen is known. Each CDR3 protein is one row after TCRdb ran MiXCR on the reads. Among 50,000 to 55,000 distinct CDR3 sequences, around 18% were seen once, and the ten largest hold more than 20%. The specimen was CD8+ T cells from cultured PBMCs, collected from culture after CMV antigen stimulation. These receptors were obtained from a human donor in good health (CMV status not recorded). Some clones in this sample may be carry-over from other donors' samples. Each CDR3 is given without its conserved first and last residue. A D gene is named only where the DNA matches it firmly.

TRBD2	TRBV6-5	TRBJ2-7	ATFTTREGLYEQY
NA	TRBV12-3/TRBV12-4	TRBJ1-5	ASSFSSTQPQH
TRBD1	TRBV7-2	TRBJ1-5	ASSLWDREDQPQH
TRBD1	TRBV12-3/TRBV12-4	TRBJ1-1	ASSSDRSTEAF
TRBD1	TRBV7-9	TRBJ2-3	ASSSRGQAPDTQY
NA	TRBV5-8	TRBJ1-4	ASSHHRVHRREKLF
TRBD1	TRBV6-2/TRBV6-3	TRBJ2-4	ASSYRGTGGTAKNIQY
NA	TRBV28	TRBJ1-5	ASSTNGATSPQH
NA	TRBV27	TRBJ2-2	ASTTAGNTGELF
NA	TRBV7-2	TRBJ2-5	ASSLRIREGETQY
TRBD2	TRBV3-1	TRBJ2-1	ASSQDTGGAYNEQF
NA	TRBV29-1	TRBJ2-3	SVSSGTDTQY
NA	TRBV11-3	TRBJ2-7	ASRLIDEQY
TRBD2	TRBV12-3/TRBV12-4	TRBJ2-1	ASSMLAEPYNEQF
NA	TRBV7-2	TRBJ2-5	ASSLNREETQY
TRBD1	TRBV19	TRBJ2-6	ASSTSPGQGSSGKGANVLT